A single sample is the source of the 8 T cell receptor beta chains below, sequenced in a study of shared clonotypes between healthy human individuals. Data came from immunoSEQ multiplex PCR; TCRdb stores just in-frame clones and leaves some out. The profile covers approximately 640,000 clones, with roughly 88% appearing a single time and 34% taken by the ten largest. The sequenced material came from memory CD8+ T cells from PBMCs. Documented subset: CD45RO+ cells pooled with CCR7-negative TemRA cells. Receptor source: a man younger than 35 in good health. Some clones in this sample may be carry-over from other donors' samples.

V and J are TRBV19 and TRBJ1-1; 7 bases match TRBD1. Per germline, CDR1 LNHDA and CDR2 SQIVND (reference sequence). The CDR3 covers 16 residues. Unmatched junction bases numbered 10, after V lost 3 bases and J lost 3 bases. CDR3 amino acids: CASSILAGQADTEAFF. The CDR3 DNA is TGTGCCAGTAGTATCCTGGCCGGACAGGCGGACACTGAAGCTTTCTTT.

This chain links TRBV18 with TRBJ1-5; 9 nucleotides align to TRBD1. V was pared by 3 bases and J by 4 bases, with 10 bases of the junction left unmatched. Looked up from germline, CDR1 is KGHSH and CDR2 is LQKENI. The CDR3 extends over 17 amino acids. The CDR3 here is CASSPTGGTGLNQPQHF. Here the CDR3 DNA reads TGTGCCAGCTCACCCACCGGCGGGACAGGGCTTAATCAGCCCCAGCATTTT.

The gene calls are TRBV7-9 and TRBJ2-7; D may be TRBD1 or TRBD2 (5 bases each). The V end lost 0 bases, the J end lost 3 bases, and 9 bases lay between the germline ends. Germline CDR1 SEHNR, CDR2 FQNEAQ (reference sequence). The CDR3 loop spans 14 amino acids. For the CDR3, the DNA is TGTGCCAGCAGCTTAGCGGGGACCCTCTACGAGCAGTACTTC. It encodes CASSLAGTLYEQYF.

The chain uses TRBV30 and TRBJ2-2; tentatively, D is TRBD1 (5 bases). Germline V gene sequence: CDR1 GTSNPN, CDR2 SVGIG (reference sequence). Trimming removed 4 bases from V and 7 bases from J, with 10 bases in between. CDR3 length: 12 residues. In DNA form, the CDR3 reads TGTGCCTGGAAAAAGGGGTTCGGGGAGCTGTTTTTT. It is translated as CAWKKGFGELFF.

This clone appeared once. The DNA of the CDR3 is TGTGCCAGCGGACAACCGGGGAAGTCCTACAATGAGCAGTTCTTC. This encodes CASGQPGKSYNEQFF. The chain carries TRBV7-2 and TRBJ2-1, with D possibly called TRBD1 or TRBD2 (5 bases each). The CDR3 has 15 amino acids. Trimming took 8 bases from V and 1 from J, leaving 15 bases between them. Germline lookup yields CDR1 SGHTA and CDR2 FQGNSA. Full variable domain (remainder filled in from reference TRBV7-2 and TRBJ2-1): GAGVSQSPSNKVTEKGKDVELRCDPISGHTALYWYRQSLGQGLEFLIYFQGNSAPDKSGLPSDRFSAERTGGSVSTLTIQRTQQEDSAVYLCASGQPGKSYNEQFFGPGTRLTVL.

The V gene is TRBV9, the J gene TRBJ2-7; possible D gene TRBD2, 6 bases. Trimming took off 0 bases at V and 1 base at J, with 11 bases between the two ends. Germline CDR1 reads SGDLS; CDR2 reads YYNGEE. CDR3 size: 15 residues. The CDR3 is CASSVAGSTSYEQYF. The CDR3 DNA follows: TGTGCCAGCAGCGTAGCCGGGAGCACTTCCTACGAGCAGTACTTC.

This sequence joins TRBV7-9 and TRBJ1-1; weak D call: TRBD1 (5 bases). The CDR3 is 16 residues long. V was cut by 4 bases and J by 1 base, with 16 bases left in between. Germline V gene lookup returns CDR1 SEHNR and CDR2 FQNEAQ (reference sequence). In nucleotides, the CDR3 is TGTGCCAGCAGCTCCGAGACCCGGGACGGGAACACTGAAGCTTTCTTT. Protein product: CASSSETRDGNTEAFF.

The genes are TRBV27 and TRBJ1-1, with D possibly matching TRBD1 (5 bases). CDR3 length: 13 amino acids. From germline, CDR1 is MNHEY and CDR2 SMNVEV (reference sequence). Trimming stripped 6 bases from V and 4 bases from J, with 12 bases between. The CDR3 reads CASRLGATTEAFF. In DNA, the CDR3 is TGTGCCAGCAGGCTCGGGGCTACCACTGAAGCTTTCTTT.